This T cell receptor (beta chain) emerged from a study of blood T cell repertoires in COVID-19. Study context: T cells, B-cell-depleted T cells, or PBMCs provided the cDNA or gDNA that served as material.

This clone was found once. The germline V gene has CDR1 SGHRS and CDR2 YFSETQ. This CDR3 is 16 amino acids long. Trimming took 4 bases from V and 9 from J; bases not matched to a gene: 13. As handled by the study authors: Nucleated cell number was recorded as an estimate derived from reference gene primer amplification. Sequencing used immunoSEQ multiplex PCR; TCRdb keeps in-frame clones, though not all of them. The V and J calls and the clone size are those of that table, but D and trimming were determined from the DNA. The sample shows 150,000 or so clones, about nine tenths of them seen only once. The sequenced sample was peripheral blood. The V gene is TRBV5-1, the J gene TRBJ2-1; 10 positions agree with TRBD2. This clonotype originated in an older man with acute or convalescent COVID-19. The CDR3 spells CASSRDTGTSVGEQFF. The CDR3 DNA reads as TGCGCCAGCAGCCGAGATACCGGGACTAGCGTTGGTGAGCAGTTCTTC.